The 8 T cell receptor beta chains below were found in one sample sequenced in a study of blood T cells in healthy people across ages. A J-beta primer mix and a sample-barcoded 5' primer were used in a second PCR of about 7 to 12 cycles. One entry per CDR3 protein, called by TCRdb with MiXCR from the 5' RACE reads. The table records roughly 1.9 million distinct CDR3 sequences, around 40% of them present only once. The material sequenced was blood. The source of these receptors is a human donor in good health.

The J gene is TRBJ1-5, the V gene TRBV5-6; D not resolved. CDR1 is SGHDT and CDR2 is YYEEEE in the germline V gene. The CDR3 totals 13 residues. Trimming removed 1 base from V and 8 bases from J, with 10 bases in between. CDR3 sequence reads: CASSLSLGKPQHF. CDR3 coding DNA: TGTGCCAGCAGCTTGTCTCTTGGGAAGCCCCAGCATTTT.

J is TRBJ2-7 and V is TRBV28; D remains ambiguous. The V and J ends lost 4 bases and 3 bases respectively, with 16 bases between them. The germline V gene has CDR1 MDHEN and CDR2 SYDVKM. The length of the CDR3 is 15 residues. In nucleotides, the CDR3 is TGTGCCAGCAGTTCCTCAGACATAACTTACTACGAGCAGTACTTC. Its protein product is CASSSSDITYYEQYF.

The gene calls are TRBV10-3 and TRBJ2-6; 8 bases fit TRBD1. Germline V gene sequence: CDR1 ENHRY, CDR2 SYGVKD. The CDR3 runs 18 residues. V trimming: 5 bases; J trimming: 2 bases; junction bases outside the gene matches: 11. In DNA form, the CDR3 reads TGTGCCATCAGTAAATCCGGGACAGGACTCCCTGGGGCCAACGTCCTGACTTTC. Protein sequence: CAISKSGTGLPGANVLTF.

The rearrangement links TRBV3-1 to TRBJ2-4; D unresolved. The better agreement between TRBJ2-5 and the DNA end casts doubt on the J call. CDR3 length equals 12 residues. The germline V gene encodes CDR1 LGHDT and CDR2 YNNKEL (reference sequence). The DNA for the CDR3 is TGTGCCAGCACCTCGGTGGGAGAGACCCAGTACTTC. Its translation is CASTSVGETQYF.

V is TRBV11-3 and J is TRBJ1-1, with D possibly being TRBD1 (5 bases). The CDR3 has 16 amino acids. V was clipped by 4 bases and J by 0 bases, with 15 bases between them. The V gene's germline CDR1 is SGHNT and CDR2 YENEEA. CDR3 sequence reads: CASSSGWGEVNTEAFF. CDR3 bases: TGTGCCAGCAGCTCGGGGTGGGGGGAGGTGAACACTGAAGCTTTCTTT.

This clonotype was counted only a few times. The gene calls are TRBV7-3 and TRBJ2-1; D is perhaps TRBD1 (5 bases). The germline V gene encodes CDR1 SGHTA and CDR2 FQGTGA. Trimming took off 6 bases at V and 13 bases at J, with 19 bases between the two ends. The length of the CDR3 is 13 residues. The CDR3 DNA reads as TGTGCCAGCAGGATGACAGAGAAGATAACCCAGTTCTTC. Translating gives CASRMTEKITQFF.

This clonotype showed up just a few times. V and J are TRBV6-5 and TRBJ1-1, with D possibly being TRBD1 (5 bases). Deletions cut 4 bases from V and 2 bases from J, with 17 bases between. Germline-derived CDR1 and CDR2 are MNHEY and SVGAGI. The CDR3 covers 16 residues. Written as DNA, the CDR3 is TGTGCCAGCAGTTCCCCTCAGGGACCCCTTAACACTGAAGCTTTCTTT. Translation: CASSSPQGPLNTEAFF.

The chain has TRBV12-3 or TRBV12-4 and TRBJ1-5, with 8 bases fitting TRBD1. The CDR3 totals 15 residues. V was clipped by 6 bases and J by 1 base; unmatched bases: 5. CDR3 residues: CASSRDRRSNQPQHF. The CDR3 nucleotides are TGTGCCAGCAGCCGGGACAGGAGGAGCAATCAGCCCCAGCATTTT.